This T cell receptor (beta chain) appears in the sequencing data of a study of human T cells and chemical hapten exposure. Study-wide background: It was small differences in pooled library volume that mainly caused per-sample TCR yields to vary.

The time point here: pre-sensitization, week 0. This sample's treatment: therapeutic diphenylcyclopropenone sensitization with weekly scalp DPC. From the RACE reads, TCRdb called clonotypes with MiXCR, one entry per CDR3 protein. The sample lists 350,000 to 400,000 distinct CDR3 sequences; more than 4.5% were seen once. This clonotype showed up just a few times. Its antigen is still unknown. There are 17 residues in the CDR3. Germline V gene data show CDR1 as SGHTA and CDR2 as FQGNSA. J lost 2 bases, V lost 4 bases, and 9 bases had no gene match. General study results and limits: Counts of TCRs expanded at PT1 correlated positively with patch test score.

J is TRBJ2-3 and V is TRBV7-2, with 10 positions matching TRBD2. This receptor was identified in a woman in her 50s with alopecia areata. Some clones in this sample may be carry-over from other donors' samples. The sequencing used whole blood, collected in connection with sensitization to the hapten diphenylcyclopropenone (DPC). The CDR3 protein is CASSSLSGRGFTDTQYF. CDR3 in DNA: TGTGCCAGCAGCTCTCTCAGCGGGAGGGGCTTCACAGATACGCAGTATTTT.